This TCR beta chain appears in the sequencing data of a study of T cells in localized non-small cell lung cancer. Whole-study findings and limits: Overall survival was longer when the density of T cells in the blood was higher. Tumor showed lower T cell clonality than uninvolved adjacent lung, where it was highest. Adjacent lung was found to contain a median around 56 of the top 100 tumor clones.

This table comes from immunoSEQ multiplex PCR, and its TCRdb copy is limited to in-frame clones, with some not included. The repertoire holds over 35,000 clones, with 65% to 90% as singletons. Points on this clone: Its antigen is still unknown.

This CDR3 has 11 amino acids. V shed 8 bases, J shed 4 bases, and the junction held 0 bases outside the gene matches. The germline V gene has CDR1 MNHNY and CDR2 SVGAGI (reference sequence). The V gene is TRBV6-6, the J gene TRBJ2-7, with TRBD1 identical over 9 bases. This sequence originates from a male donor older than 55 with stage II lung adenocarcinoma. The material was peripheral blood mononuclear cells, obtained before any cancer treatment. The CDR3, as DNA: TGTGCCAGCGGACAGGGGTACGAGCAGTACTTC. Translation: CASGQGYEQYF.